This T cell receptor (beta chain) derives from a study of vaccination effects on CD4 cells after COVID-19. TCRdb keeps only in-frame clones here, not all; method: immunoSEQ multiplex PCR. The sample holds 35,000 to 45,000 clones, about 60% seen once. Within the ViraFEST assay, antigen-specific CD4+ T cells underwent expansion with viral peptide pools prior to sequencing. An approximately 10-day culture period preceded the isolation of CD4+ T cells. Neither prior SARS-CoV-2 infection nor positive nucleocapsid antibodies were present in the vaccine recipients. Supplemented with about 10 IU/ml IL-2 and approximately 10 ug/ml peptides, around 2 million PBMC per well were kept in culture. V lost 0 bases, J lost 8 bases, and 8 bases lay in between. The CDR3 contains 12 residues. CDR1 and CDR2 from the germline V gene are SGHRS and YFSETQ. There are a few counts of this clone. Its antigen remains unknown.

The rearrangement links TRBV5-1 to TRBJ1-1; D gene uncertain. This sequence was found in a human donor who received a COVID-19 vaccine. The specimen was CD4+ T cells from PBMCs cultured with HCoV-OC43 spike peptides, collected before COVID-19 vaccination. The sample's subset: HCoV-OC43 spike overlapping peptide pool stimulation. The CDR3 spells CASSLAHGEAFF. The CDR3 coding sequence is TGCGCCAGCAGCTTGGCCCATGGGGAAGCTTTCTTT.